The clone carrying this T cell receptor beta chain was counted many times. Its target is unknown. This beta chain is a stray sequence in a library constructed for alpha chains; its clone size is not meaningful. Indicated time point: sample taken at primary tumor resection. Tumor, nontumor lung or frozen PBMC supplied whole RNA that was sequenced unsorted. Each molecule of TCR cDNA was tagged with one unique molecular identifier. Via MiXCR, TCRdb re-called the 5' RACE reads, giving one row per CDR3 protein. The sample includes about 10,000 distinct CDR3 sequences, 6% to 6.5% of them seen just once. These data come from a study of spatial heterogeneity in lung cancer. Study summary: Beta-chain sequences consistently outnumbered alpha-chain sequences in detection. For tumor regions, TCR transcript counts showed a strong correlation with a T cell module score derived from matched bulk RNA-seq. Findings of the study overall: Tracking of tumor mutation counts was seen in expanded intratumoral alpha and beta TCR counts.

Deletions cut 3 bases from V and 0 bases from J, with 8 bases between. This CDR3 spans 14 amino acids. From germline, CDR1 is MDHEN and CDR2 SYDVKM. The starting material was lung tumor tissue, obtained at surgery. The sequence derives from a male donor with early-stage non-small cell lung cancer. V and J are TRBV28 and TRBJ1-2; no definite D call. CDR3 coding DNA: TGTGCCAGCAGTTTTGGGGTAACTAACTATGGCTACACCTTC. Amino acid sequence: CASSFGVTNYGYTF.